In this sample, the clone carrying this T cell receptor beta chain turned up a few times. Through a sample-barcoded 5' primer and a J-beta primer mix, a second PCR was run for roughly 6 to 11 cycles. Each cDNA molecule was tagged by a template-switch adaptor with 12 random nucleotides. A minimum of 3 million CDR3-containing paired-end reads was obtained for each sample. TCRdb reprocessed the 5' RACE reads with MiXCR, giving one entry per CDR3 protein. The top ten hold 15% to 25% of the sample, which has about 770,000 distinct CDR3 sequences, around 45% seen once. The data belong to a study of blood T cells in healthy people across ages. The CDR3 contains 11 residues. Germline lookup yields CDR1 SEHNR and CDR2 FQNEAQ (reference sequence). V was clipped by 1 base and J by 6 bases, with 3 bases between them.

The receptor comes from a man in his sixties in good health. Sequences were obtained from blood. The chain carries TRBV7-9 and TRBJ1-1; D is ambiguous. In DNA form, the CDR3 reads TGTGCCAGCAGCTTAGTGGCTGAAGCTTTCTTT. Translated, it gives CASSLVAEAFF.